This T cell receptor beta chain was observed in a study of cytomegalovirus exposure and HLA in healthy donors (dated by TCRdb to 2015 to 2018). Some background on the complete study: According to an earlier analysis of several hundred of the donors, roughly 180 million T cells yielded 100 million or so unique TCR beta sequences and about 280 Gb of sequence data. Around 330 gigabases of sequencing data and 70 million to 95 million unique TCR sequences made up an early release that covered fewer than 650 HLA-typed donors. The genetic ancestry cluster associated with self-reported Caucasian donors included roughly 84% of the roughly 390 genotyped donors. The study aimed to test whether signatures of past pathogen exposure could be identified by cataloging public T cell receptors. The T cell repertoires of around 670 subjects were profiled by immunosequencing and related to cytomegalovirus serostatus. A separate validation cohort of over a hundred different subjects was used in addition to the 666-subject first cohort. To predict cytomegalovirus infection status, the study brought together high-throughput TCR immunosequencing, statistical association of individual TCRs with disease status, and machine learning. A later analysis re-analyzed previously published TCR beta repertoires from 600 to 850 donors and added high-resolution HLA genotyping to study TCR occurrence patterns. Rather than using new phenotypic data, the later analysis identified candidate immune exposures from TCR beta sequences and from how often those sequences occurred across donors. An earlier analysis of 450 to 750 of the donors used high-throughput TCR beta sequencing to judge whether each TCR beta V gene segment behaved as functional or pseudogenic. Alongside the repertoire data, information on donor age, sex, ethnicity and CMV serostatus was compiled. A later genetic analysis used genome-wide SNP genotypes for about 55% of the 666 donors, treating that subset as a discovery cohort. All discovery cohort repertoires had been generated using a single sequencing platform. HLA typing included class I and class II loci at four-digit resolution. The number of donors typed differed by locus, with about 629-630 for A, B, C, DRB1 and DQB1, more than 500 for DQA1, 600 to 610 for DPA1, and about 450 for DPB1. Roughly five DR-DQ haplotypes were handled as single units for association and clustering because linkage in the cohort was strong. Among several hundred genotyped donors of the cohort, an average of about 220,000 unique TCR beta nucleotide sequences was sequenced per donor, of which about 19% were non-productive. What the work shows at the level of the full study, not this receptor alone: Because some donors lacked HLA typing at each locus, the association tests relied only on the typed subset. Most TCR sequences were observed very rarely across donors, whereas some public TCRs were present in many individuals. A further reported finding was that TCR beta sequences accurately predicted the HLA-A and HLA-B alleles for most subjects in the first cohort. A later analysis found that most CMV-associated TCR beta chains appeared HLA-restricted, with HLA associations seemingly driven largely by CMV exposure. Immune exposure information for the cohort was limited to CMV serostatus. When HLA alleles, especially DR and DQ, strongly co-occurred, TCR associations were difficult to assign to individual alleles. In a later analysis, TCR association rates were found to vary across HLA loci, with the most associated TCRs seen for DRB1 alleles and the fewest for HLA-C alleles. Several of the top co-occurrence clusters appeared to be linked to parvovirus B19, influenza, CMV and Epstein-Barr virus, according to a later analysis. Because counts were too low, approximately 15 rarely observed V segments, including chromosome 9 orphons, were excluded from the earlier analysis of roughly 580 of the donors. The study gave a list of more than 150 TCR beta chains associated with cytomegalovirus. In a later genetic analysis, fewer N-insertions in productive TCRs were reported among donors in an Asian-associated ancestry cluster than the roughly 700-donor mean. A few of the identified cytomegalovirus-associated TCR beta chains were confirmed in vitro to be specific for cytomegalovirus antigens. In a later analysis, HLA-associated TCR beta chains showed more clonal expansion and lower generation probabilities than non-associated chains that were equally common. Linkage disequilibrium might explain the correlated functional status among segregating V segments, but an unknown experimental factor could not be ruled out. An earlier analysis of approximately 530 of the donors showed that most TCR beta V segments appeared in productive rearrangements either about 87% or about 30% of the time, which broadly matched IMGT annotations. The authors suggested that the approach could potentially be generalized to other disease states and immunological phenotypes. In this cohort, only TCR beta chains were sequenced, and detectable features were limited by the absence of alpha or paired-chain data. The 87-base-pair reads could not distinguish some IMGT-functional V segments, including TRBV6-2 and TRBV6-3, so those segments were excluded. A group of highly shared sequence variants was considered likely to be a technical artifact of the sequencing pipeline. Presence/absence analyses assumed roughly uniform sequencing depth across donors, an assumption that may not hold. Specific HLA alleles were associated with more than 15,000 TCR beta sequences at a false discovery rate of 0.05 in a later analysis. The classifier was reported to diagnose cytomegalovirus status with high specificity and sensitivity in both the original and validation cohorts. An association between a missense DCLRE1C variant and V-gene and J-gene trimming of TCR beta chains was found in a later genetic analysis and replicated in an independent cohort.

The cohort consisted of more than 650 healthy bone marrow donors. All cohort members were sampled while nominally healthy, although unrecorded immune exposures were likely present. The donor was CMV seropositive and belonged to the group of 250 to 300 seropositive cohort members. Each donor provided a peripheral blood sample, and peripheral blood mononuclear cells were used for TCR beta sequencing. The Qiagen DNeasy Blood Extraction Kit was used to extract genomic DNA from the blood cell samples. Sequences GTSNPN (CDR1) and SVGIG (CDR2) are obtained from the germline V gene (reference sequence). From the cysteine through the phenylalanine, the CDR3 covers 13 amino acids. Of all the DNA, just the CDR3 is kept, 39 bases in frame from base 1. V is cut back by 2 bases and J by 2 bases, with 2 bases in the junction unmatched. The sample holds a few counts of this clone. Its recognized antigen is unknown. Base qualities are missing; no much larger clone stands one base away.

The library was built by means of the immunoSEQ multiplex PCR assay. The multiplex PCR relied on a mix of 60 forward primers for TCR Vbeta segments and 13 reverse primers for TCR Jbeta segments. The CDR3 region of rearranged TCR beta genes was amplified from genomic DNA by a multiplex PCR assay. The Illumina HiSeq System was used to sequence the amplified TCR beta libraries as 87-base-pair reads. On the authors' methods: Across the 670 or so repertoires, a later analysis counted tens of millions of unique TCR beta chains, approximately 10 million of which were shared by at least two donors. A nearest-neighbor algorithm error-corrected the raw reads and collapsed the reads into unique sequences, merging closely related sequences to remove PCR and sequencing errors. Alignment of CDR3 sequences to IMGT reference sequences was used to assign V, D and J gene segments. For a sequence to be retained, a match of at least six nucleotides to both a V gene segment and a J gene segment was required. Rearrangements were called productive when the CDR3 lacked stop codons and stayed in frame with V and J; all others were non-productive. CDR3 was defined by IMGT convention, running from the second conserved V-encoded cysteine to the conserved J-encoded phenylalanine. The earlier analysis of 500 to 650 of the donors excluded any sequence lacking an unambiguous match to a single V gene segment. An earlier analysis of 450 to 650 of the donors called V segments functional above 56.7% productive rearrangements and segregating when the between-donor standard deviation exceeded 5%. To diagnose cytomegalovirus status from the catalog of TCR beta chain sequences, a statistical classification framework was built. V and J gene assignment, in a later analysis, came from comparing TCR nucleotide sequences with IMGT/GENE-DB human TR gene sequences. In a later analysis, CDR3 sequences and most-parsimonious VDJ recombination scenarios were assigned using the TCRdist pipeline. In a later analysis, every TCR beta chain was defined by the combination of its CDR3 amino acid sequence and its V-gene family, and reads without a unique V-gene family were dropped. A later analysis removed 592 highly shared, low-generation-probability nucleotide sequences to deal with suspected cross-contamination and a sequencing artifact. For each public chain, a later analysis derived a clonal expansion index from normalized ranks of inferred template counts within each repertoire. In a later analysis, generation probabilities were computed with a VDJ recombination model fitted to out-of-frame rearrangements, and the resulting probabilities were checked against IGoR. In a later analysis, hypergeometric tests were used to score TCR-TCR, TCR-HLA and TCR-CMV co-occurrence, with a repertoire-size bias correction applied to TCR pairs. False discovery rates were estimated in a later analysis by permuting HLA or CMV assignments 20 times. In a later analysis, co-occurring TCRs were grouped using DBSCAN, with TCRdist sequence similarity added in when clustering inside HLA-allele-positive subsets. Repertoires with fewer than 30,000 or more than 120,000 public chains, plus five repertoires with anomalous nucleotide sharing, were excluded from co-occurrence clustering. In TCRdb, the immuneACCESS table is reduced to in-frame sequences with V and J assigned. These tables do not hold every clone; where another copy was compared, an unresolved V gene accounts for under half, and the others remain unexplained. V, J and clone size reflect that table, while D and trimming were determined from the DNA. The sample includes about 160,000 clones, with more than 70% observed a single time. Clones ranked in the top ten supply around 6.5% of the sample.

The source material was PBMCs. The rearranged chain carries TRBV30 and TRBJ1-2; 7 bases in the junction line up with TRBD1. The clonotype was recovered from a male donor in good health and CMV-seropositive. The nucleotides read TGTGCCTGGAGTACAGGGGCAAACTATGGCTACACCTTC. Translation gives CAWSTGANYGYTF.